This is a list of T cell receptor beta chains from one sample in a study of T cell repertoires in cytomegalovirus infection. MiXCR, applied by TCRdb to the reads, yields one record per CDR3 protein. This sample has roughly 630,000 distinct CDR3 sequences, with less than 25% found just once. Material: CD8+ T cells from PBMCs. Receptor source: a human donor in good health (CMV status not recorded). Some clones in this sample may be carry-over from other donors' samples. Both conserved end residues are part of each CDR3. Each record gives: clone size, J gene, V gene, D gene, CDR3 DNA, CDR3 protein. The D gene is left open where the match is weak. Only part of the rows carry a size: once, few, many, or a class if the clone is expanded.

.,TRBJ2-3,TRBV7-6,.,TGTGTCAGCAGCTTCTCGGGGACAAGCACAGATACGCAGTATTTT,CVSSFSGTSTDTQYF
.,TRBJ2-1,TRBV29-1,.,TGCAGCGTTGAAGACCCAGGGGCTAGCTCCTACAATGAGCAGTTCTTC,CSVEDPGASSYNEQFF
many,TRBJ2-2,TRBV12-3/TRBV12-4,TRBD1,TGTGCCAGCAGCCCCACAGGGGGCCCCGCCACCGGGGAGCTGTTTTTT,CASSPTGGPATGELFF
many,TRBJ1-1,TRBV12-3/TRBV12-4,.,TGTGCCAGCAGCTTCAGCACTGAAGCTTTCTTT,CASSFSTEAFF
.,TRBJ1-1,TRBV15,TRBD1,TGTGCCACCAGCAGTCCGGGACAGGGCGAAGCTTTCTTT,CATSSPGQGEAFF
.,TRBJ2-4,TRBV6-1,TRBD1,TGTGGCAGCAGTGGGACAGGACCCTACAAAAACATTCAGTACTTC,CGSSGTGPYKNIQYF
.,TRBJ2-7,TRBV20-1,TRBD2,TGCAGTGCTAGAGCTAGCGGGGGTTACGAGCAGTACTTC,CSARASGGYEQYF
.,TRBJ1-2,TRBV7-8,.,TGTGCCAGCAACTCTCCGGGACGGGCTTTCTATGGCTACACCTTC,CASNSPGRAFYGYTF
.,TRBJ2-2,TRBV2,.,TGTGCCAAAGGTGCGAACACCGGGGAGCTGTTTTTT,CAKGANTGELFF
many,TRBJ2-5,TRBV7-2,TRBD2,TGTGCCAGCAGCTTGAGCGGGGGGGCCCGGGAGACCCAGTACTTC,CASSLSGGARETQYF
few,TRBJ2-7,TRBV6-1,.,TGTGCCAGCAGTGAATGGGAGGCCAAGACCTTATACGAGCAGTACTTC,CASSEWEAKTLYEQYF
few,TRBJ2-3,TRBV12-3/TRBV12-4,TRBD2,TGTGCCAGCAGAGCGGGGAGCACAGATACGCAGTATTTT,CASRAGSTDTQYF
.,TRBJ1-2,TRBV6-2/TRBV6-3,.,TGTGCCAGCAGTTACCCGACAATTCCAGGGAACTATGGCTACACCTTC,CASSYPTIPGNYGYTF
many,TRBJ2-7,TRBV7-6,.,TGTGCCAGCAGCCCCGGACAGTATTACTACGAGCAGTACTTC,CASSPGQYYYEQYF
many,TRBJ2-5,TRBV7-8,TRBD2,TGTGCCAGCAGTCTAGGGGTTGGCGGGGGGGCGAAAGAGACCCAGTACTTC,CASSLGVGGGAKETQYF
many,TRBJ2-3,TRBV7-3,.,TGTGCCAGCAGCTTGGAGGTCGCAGATACGCAGTATTTT,CASSLEVADTQYF
few,TRBJ2-2,TRBV10-1,TRBD1,TGCGCCAGCAGTGGCTATTCCACAGGGGACAAAGTTTCCGGGGAGCTGTTTTTT,CASSGYSTGDKVSGELFF
.,TRBJ1-1,TRBV5-1,TRBD1,TGCGCCAGCAGCCCTCCCTTGACAGGGGGCACTGAAGCTTTCTTT,CASSPPLTGGTEAFF
.,TRBJ1-6,TRBV13,TRBD1,TGTGCCAGCAGCTTAGAGACAGGGCCTAATTCACCCCTCCACTTT,CASSLETGPNSPLHF
.,TRBJ2-2,TRBV15,.,TGTGCCACCAGCAGAGCCAGGGTTTACGCGAACACCGGGGAGCTGTTTTTT,CATSRARVYANTGELFF
few,TRBJ1-2,TRBV7-2,.,TGTGCCAGCAGCTTCTTAGGACACGATGGCTACACCTTC,CASSFLGHDGYTF
.,TRBJ2-3,TRBV3-1,.,TGTGCCAGCAGCCAACTCGGCCTCAGGGTGCCAGATACGCAGTATTTT,CASSQLGLRVPDTQYF
few,TRBJ2-7,TRBV25-1,.,TGTGCCAGCAGTGACAACCCGGGACACCACTACGAGCAGTACTTC,CASSDNPGHHYEQYF
.,TRBJ2-1,TRBV27,.,TGTGCCAGCAGCCCACATCTGCGCCCCTACAATGAGCAGTTCTTC,CASSPHLRPYNEQFF
.,TRBJ2-7,TRBV12-5,.,TGTGCTAGTGGTTCGGGATCGCGGTTACCCTACGAGCAGTACTTC,CASGSGSRLPYEQYF
.,TRBJ1-1,TRBV12-5,.,TGTGCTAGTGGTTTCCAAACACCGGGAAACCCGAGAACTGAAGCTTTCTTT,CASGFQTPGNPRTEAFF
.,TRBJ2-1,TRBV12-3/TRBV12-4,TRBD2,TGTGCCAGCACCCCCTGGGCGGGGGGTAATGAGCAGTTCTTC,CASTPWAGGNEQFF
.,TRBJ1-2,TRBV6-5,TRBD1,TGTGCCAGCAGACCTCCTATCGACAGGGCCTTTATTTATGGCTACACCTTC,CASRPPIDRAFIYGYTF
.,TRBJ2-3,TRBV18,.,TGTGCCAGCTCACCACCGCCGGGGAGAGTCACAGATACGCAGTATTTT,CASSPPPGRVTDTQYF
.,TRBJ1-2,TRBV6-5,.,TGTGCCAGCGCCTATCTACAAGATAACTATGGCTACACCTTC,CASAYLQDNYGYTF
many,TRBJ2-2,TRBV7-9,.,TGTGCCAGAGACAGGATCACCGGGGAGCTGTTTTTT,CARDRITGELFF
.,TRBJ2-7,TRBV14,.,TGTGTCAGCAGCCAAGATGGGACCTTCTACGAGCAGTACTTC,CVSSQDGTFYEQYF
.,TRBJ2-2,TRBV19,.,TGTGCCAGTACCACCGGGGGATGGTCCGGGGAGCTGTTTTTT,CASTTGGWSGELFF
.,TRBJ2-3,TRBV10-2,TRBD2,TGCGCCAGCAGTGAGCTAGCGGGGGTGCCCACAGATACGCAGTATTTT,CASSELAGVPTDTQYF
few,TRBJ2-1,TRBV28,TRBD1,TGTGCCAGCAGTTTGGGACAGGTAGTGGATGAGCAGTTCTTC,CASSLGQVVDEQFF
.,TRBJ2-3,TRBV7-9,.,TGTGCCAGCACCGAAGTCGTGGAATCCACAGATACGCAGTATTTT,CASTEVVESTDTQYF
.,TRBJ2-4,TRBV4-1,TRBD1,TGCGCCAGCAGCCAGGGGACAGTGAGCAGAAACATTCAGTACTTC,CASSQGTVSRNIQYF